The table lists the clone carrying this TCR beta chain with a few counts. What it recognizes is unknown. These data belong to a study of response to subunit inactivated influenza vaccine. V was clipped by 3 bases and J by 3 bases, with 5 bases between them. CDR1 and CDR2 from the germline V gene are ENHRY and SYGVKD. The CDR3 has 13 residues. TCRdb redid the calling of the RT-PCR reads with MiXCR, one entry per CDR3 protein. Among 450,000 to 600,000 distinct CDR3 sequences, roughly 7.9% were seen once, and the ten largest hold around 13%. Whole-study findings and limits: T cells newly recruited by each seasonal influenza vaccination are few, the authors suggested.

This rearrangement joins TRBV10-3 to TRBJ1-4, with D possibly being TRBD1 (5 bases). This receptor was obtained from a man aged 50 to 75 who received an inactivated influenza vaccine. This specimen was PBMCs from blood, taken around 2 years after vaccination. The CDR3, as DNA: TGTGCCATCAGTGACAGGGCTAATGAAAAACTGTTTTTT. As protein: CAISDRANEKLFF.